The subject of this entry is one T cell receptor beta chain. What it recognizes is unknown. The PCR ran on 60 Vbeta and 13 Jbeta primers. Profiled with immunoSEQ multiplex PCR; TCRdb holds only in-frame clones, not every one. The sample records 100,000 to 150,000 clones, 65% to 90% being singletons. V gave up 4 bases and J gave up 1 base, with 29 bases separating them. The CDR3 has 22 residues. Per the germline V gene, CDR1 is LGHNA and CDR2 is YNFKEQ. These data belong to a study of cytomegalovirus exposure and HLA in healthy donors. The study's findings and limits: Later analysis identified a missense DCLRE1C variant that was linked to TCR beta V- and J-gene trimming. A later analysis found TCR association rates differed by HLA locus, highest for DRB1 and lowest for HLA-C. Analysis performed later showed TCR beta chains linked to HLA being more clonally expanded than equally common others.

This TCR was recovered from a girl aged 2-10 years in good health and CMV-seronegative. V gene TRBV4-2 combines with J gene TRBJ2-6; D gene unclear. Source material: PBMCs. CDR3 sequence (DNA): TGTGCCAGCAGCCGATCAAGCGTGGCATACCGACTCTATCGATCTGGGGCCAACGTCCTGACTTTC. This sequence encodes CASSRSSVAYRLYRSGANVLTF.